This T cell receptor beta chain was obtained from a study of shared clonotypes between healthy human individuals (dated by TCRdb to between 2020 and 2021). Describing the broader study: A couple of women and a few men aged 18 to 49 years were included in the cohort. For each donor, CD4 naive and CD4 memory were each run on three plates, CD8 naive on two plates, and CD8 memory on one plate. Libraries were prepared and TCR repertoires were sequenced by different laboratories using diverse techniques, in order to increase sequencing depth and limit assay-specific biases. Each donor's leukapheresis produced roughly between roughly 0.94 and 9.5 billion PBMCs. Blood TCR repertoires of five healthy adults were deeply sequenced to estimate repertoire size and the extent of clonotype sharing between individuals.

Of note for this clone: There is no known antigen for this receptor. Base qualities are missing; no much larger clone stands one base away. Other DNA sequences from this sample encode an identical CDR3 as well.

Summary of the overall study and its limitations: Pairwise subsampling indicated that sequencing depth was expected to affect the degree of clonotype sharing among donors. Estimated clonotype richness was generally larger for naive than for memory subsets. The small number of donors limited the genetic and exposure-history diversity represented. Only blood was sampled, and tissue TCR repertoires likely differ from those in blood. When a few donors were compared, the shared fraction of clonotypes was around 5% for naive CD4, 3.5% to 4% for naive CD8, roughly 2.5% for memory CD4, and under 0.5% for memory CD8. Even with the large sequencing depth, rarefaction of the sorted-subset datasets indicated that sequencing was incomplete. Higher generation probabilities were observed for clonotypes shared by all four sorted-subset donors than for non-shared clonotypes.

CD8 naive samples were CD45RO-negative cells positively selected for CCR7, giving a CD45RA+CCR7+ population that excluded TemRA cells. The donors were healthy, HIV-negative adults with no recently reported acute infections or vaccinations. All donors were Caucasian adults living in Nashville, Tennessee, USA. Blood was collected by leukapheresis, and PBMCs were isolated by Ficoll-Histopaque density gradient centrifugation and then cryopreserved in liquid nitrogen vapor phase. Purity and quantity of every magnetically sorted T cell population were checked by analytical flow cytometry. Genomic DNA was isolated from every sorted fraction and measured by UV absorbance on a Nanodrop 2000c. Using the deep immunoSEQ assay, multiplex PCR amplified TCR CDR3 regions from genomic DNA. Extracted genomic DNA from each cell subset was spread evenly across all wells of several immunoSEQ 96-well plates, with each plate serving as a replicate. For sorted subsets, around 200 ng genomic DNA, equal to some 30,000 T cell genomes, was loaded into each replicate PCR. The purified libraries were quantified using a Qubit 3.0 fluorometer, sized with a Bioanalyzer 2100, and then quantified again using the KAPA Library Quantification kit. A separate single-read 150-cycle Illumina NextSeq 550 flow cell was used to sequence each immunoSEQ 96-well plate. Per the authors' processing: The immunoSEQ output contained only junctional sequences without quality scores, so filtering could not match that applied to full-length reads. Sequences were annotated with PyIR, a Python wrapper for IgBLAST v1.9, and V/J genes and CDR3 were assigned using IMGT germline references. Reads with weak V/J assignments (E-value above 1e-6), missing CDR3, stop codons, out-of-frame junctions, or ambiguous translated residues were removed. V3J clonotypes were defined as sequences sharing the same inferred V gene, J gene, and CDR3 amino acid sequence. Percentage overlap between repertoires was computed as shared unique clonotypes divided by the size of the smaller repertoire. RTK rarefaction, the Chao1 estimator, and Recon v2.1 estimates of unobserved clonotypes were used to assess repertoire richness. For all TCRbeta clonotypes obtained by the gDNA method from a few donors, generation probabilities were computed with OLGA. Held by TCRdb, this immuneACCESS table contains in-frame sequences only and omits some clones. Under half of the omission traces to an unresolved V gene where checked; the cause of the rest is unknown. The V and J calls and the clone size are those of that table, but D and trimming were determined from the DNA. Across this sample there are about 2 million clones, with roughly 95% seen only once. The top ten clonotypes cover roughly 1.2% of the sample.

V drops 1 base and J drops 0 bases, leaving 6 bases in between. The CDR3 measures 14 amino acids from cysteine to phenylalanine. The only DNA kept is the CDR3, 42 bases in frame from the first base. The germline V gene specifies LGHNA as CDR1 and YSLEER as CDR2. The sequencing sample was made of naive CD8+ T cells sorted from blood. The sample's cell subset or site label, decoded: CD45RA+CCR7+. This sequence was found in a man younger than 30 in good health. Here the chain combines TRBV4-3 and TRBJ1-1, with no confident D gene call. CDR3 reads: CASSQGQLNTEAFF. The DNA sequence reads TGCGCCAGCAGCCAAGGACAATTGAACACTGAAGCTTTCTTT.